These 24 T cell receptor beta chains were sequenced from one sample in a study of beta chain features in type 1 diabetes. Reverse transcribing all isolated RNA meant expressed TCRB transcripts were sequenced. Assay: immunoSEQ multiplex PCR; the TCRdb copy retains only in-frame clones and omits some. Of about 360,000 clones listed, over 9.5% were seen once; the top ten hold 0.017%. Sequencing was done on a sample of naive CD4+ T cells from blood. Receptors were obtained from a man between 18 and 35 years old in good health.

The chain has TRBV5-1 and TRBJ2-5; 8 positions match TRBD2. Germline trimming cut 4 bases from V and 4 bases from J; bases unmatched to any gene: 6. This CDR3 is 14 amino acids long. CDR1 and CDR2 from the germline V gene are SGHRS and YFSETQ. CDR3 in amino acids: CASSPTGGTETQYF. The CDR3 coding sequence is TGCGCCAGCAGCCCGACGGGAGGGACAGAGACCCAGTACTTC.

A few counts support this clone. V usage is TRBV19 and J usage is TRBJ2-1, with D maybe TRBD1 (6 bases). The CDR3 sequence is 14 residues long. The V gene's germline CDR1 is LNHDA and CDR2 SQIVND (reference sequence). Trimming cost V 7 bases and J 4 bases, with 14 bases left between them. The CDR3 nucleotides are TGTGCCAGTACCACAGGGAAGCGATACAATGAGCAGTTCTTC. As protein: CASTTGKRYNEQFF.

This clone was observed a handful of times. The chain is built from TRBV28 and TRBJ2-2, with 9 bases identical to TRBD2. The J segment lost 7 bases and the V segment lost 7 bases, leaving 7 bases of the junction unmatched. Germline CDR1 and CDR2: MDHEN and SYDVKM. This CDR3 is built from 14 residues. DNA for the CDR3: TGTGCCAGCAAAGGCGGGGGGGCCTTCGGGGAGCTGTTTTTT. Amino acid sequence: CASKGGGAFGELFF.

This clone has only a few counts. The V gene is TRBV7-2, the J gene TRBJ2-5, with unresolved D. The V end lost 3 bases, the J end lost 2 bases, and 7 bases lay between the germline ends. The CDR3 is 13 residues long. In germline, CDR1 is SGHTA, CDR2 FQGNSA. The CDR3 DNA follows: TGTGCCAGCAGCTTTACAGAACAAGAGACCCAGTACTTC. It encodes CASSFTEQETQYF.

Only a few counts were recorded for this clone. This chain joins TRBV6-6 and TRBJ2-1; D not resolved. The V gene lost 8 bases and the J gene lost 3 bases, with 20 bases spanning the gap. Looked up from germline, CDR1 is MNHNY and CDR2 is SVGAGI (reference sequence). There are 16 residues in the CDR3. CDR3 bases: TGTGCCAGCGAGAGGCGGAACAACCCTCTCTACAATGAGCAGTTCTTC. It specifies CASERRNNPLYNEQFF.

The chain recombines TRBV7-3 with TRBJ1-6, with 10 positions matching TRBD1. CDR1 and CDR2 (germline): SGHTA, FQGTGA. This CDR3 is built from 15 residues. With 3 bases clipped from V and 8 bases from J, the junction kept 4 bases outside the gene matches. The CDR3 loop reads CASSFSTGGDSPLHF. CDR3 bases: TGTGCCAGCAGCTTTTCGACAGGGGGCGATTCACCCCTCCACTTT.

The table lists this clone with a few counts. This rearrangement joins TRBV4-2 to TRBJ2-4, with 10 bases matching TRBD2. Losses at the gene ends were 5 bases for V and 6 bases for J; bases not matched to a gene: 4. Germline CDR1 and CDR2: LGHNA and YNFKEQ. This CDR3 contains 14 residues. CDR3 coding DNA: TGTGCCAGCAGCAGGGCTAGCGGGGGAAACATTCAGTACTTC. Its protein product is CASSRASGGNIQYF.

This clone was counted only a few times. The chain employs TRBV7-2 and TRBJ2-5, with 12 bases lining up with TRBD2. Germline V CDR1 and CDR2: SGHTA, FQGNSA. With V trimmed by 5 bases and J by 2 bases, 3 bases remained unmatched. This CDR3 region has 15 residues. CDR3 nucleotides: TGTGCCAGCAGCCGACTAGCGGGGGCGCAAGAGACCCAGTACTTC. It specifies CASSRLAGAQETQYF.

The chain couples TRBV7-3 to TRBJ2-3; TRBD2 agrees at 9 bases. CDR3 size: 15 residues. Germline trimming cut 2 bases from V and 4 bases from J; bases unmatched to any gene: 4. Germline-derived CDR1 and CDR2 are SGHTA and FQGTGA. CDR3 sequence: CASSLRGRESDTQYF. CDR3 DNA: TGTGCCAGCAGCTTACGCGGGAGGGAGTCAGATACGCAGTATTTT.

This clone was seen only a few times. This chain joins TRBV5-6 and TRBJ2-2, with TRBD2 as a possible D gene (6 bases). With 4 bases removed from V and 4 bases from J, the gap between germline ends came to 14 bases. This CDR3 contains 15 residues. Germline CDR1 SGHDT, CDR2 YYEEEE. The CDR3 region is CASSPGTPFTGELFF. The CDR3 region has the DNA TGTGCCAGCAGCCCAGGGACTCCTTTCACCGGGGAGCTGTTTTTT.

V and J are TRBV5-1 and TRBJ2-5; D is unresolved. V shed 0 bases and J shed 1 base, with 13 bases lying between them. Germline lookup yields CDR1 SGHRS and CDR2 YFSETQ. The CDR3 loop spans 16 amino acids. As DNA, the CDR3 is TGCGCCAGCAGCTTGGTGTCGGTAAAAGTCCAAGAGACCCAGTACTTC. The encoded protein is CASSLVSVKVQETQYF.

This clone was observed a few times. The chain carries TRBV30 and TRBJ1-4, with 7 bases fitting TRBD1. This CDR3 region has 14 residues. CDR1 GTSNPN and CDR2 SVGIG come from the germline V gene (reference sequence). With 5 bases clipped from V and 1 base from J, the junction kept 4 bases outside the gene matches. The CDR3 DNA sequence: TGTGCCTGGGGAGGGGGCCGAACTAATGAAAAACTGTTTTTT. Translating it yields CAWGGGRTNEKLFF. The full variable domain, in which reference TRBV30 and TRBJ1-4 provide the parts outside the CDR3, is SQTIHQWPATLVQPVGSPLSLECTVEGTSNPNLYWYRQAAGRGLQLLFYSVGIGQISSEVPQNLSASRPQDRQFILSSKKLLLSDSGFYLCAWGGGRTNEKLFFGSGTQLSVL.

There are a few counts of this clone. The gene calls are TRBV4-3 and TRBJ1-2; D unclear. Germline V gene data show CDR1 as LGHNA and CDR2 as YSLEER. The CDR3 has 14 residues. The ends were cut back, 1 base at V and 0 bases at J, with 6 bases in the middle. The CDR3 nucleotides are TGCGCCAGCAGCCAAGTCGGGTCTAACTATGGCTACACCTTC. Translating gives CASSQVGSNYGYTF.

CDR3 sequence: CASSIVETSPQYF. CDR3 coding DNA: TGTGCCAGTAGTATAGTCGAGACTAGCCCCCAGTACTTC. V usage is TRBV19 and J usage is TRBJ2-5; 7 bases fit TRBD2. CDR3 length: 13 amino acids. Germline V gene sequence: CDR1 LNHDA, CDR2 SQIVND (reference sequence). J lost 9 bases, V lost 1 base, and 5 bases had no gene match.

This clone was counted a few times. The CDR3 nucleotides are TGTGCCAGCAGGCCTTGGGTAATAGCGGGGCTTCCAACGAAGGCAGATACGCAGTATTTT. This translates into CASRPWVIAGLPTKADTQYF. V is TRBV7-8 and J is TRBJ2-3, with 8 bases that match TRBD2. V was clipped by 6 bases and J by 4 bases; unmatched bases: 24. Germline loops: CDR1 SGHVS, CDR2 FQNEAQ. The CDR3 extends over 20 amino acids.

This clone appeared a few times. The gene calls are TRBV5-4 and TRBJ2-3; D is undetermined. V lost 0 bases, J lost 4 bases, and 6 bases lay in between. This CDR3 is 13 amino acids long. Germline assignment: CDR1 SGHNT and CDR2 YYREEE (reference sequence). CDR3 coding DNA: TGTGCCAGCAGCTTGGGAAGCGCAGATACGCAGTATTTT. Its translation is CASSLGSADTQYF.

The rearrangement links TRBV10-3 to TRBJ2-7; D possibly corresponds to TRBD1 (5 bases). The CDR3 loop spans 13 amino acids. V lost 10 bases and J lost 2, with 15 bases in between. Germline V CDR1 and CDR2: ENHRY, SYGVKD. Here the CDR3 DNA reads TGTGCCACCACGGACACCTTGACCTACGAGCAGTACTTC. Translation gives CATTDTLTYEQYF.

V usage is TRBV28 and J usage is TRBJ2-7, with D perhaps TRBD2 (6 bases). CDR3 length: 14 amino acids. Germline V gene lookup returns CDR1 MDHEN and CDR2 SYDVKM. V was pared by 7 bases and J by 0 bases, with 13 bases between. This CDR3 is CASNGGGNSYEQYF. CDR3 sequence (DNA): TGTGCCAGCAATGGGGGAGGAAACTCCTACGAGCAGTACTTC.

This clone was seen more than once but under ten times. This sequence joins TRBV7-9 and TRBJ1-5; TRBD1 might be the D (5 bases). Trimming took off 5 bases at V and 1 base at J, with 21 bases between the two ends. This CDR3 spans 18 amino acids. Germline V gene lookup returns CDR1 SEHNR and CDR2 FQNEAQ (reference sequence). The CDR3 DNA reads TGTGCCAGCAGCCAGTGGCCGAGGCACCGGGGGAGCAATCAGCCCCAGCATTTT. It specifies CASSQWPRHRGSNQPQHF.

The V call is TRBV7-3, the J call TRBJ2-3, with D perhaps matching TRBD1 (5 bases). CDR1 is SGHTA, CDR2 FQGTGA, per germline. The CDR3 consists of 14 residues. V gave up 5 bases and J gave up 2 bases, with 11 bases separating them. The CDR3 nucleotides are TGTGCCAGCAGCCTACGGACAACCACAGATACGCAGTATTTT. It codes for CASSLRTTTDTQYF.

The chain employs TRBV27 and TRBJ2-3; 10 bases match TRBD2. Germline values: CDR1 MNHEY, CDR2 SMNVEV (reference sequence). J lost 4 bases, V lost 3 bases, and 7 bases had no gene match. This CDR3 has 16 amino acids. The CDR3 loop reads CASSLGASGRPDTQYF. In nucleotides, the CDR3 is TGTGCCAGCAGTTTGGGGGCTAGCGGGAGACCAGATACGCAGTATTTT.

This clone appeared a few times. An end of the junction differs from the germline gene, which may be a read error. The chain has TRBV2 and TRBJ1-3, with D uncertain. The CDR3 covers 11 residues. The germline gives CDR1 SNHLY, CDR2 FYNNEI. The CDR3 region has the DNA TGTGCCAGCAGTGAAGCCTTAGAGTCAATATTT. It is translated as CASSEALESIF.

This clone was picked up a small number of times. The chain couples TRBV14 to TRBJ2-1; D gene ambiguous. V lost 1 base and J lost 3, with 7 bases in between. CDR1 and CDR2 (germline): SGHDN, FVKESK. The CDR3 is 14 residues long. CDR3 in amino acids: CASSQASVYNEQFF. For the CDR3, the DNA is TGTGCCAGCAGCCAAGCGTCAGTCTACAATGAGCAGTTCTTC.

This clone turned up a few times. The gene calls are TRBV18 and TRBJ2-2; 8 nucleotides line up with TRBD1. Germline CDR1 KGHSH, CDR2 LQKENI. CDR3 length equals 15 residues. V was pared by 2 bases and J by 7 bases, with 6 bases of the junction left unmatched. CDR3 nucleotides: TGTGCCAGCTCACCATTCGGACAGGGAGACGGGGAGCTGTTTTTT. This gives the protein CASSPFGQGDGELFF.